One and the same sample provided the 9 T cell receptor beta chains below, sequenced in a study of blood T cell repertoires in COVID-19. The data were produced by immunoSEQ multiplex PCR, yet TCRdb's version contains in-frame clones alone and is incomplete. The data contain over 10,000 clones, about 88% of them singletons. The sequenced sample was peripheral blood. Receptors originate from an older man with acute or convalescent COVID-19.

V and J are TRBV19 and TRBJ1-4; 11 bases match TRBD1. The CDR3 loop spans 17 amino acids. Germline-derived CDR1 and CDR2 are LNHDA and SQIVND (reference sequence). The ends lost 4 bases at V and 1 base at J; junction bases unmatched: 5. CDR3 region: CASSTPGTGGTNEKLFF. CDR3 DNA: TGTGCCAGTAGTACTCCCGGGACAGGGGGAACTAATGAAAAACTGTTTTTT.

The chain couples TRBV14 to TRBJ2-4; TRBD2 matches at 7 bases. CDR1 and CDR2 from the germline V gene are SGHDN and FVKESK. The CDR3 has 18 amino acids. V lost 2 bases, J lost 2 bases, and 12 bases stayed unmatched. The CDR3 DNA is TGTGCCAGCAGCCAATTCCTCCCTAGCGGAGGCACCAAAAACATTCAGTACTTC. Protein sequence: CASSQFLPSGGTKNIQYF.

The chain employs TRBV5-1 and TRBJ1-3; the match to TRBD1 covers 8 bases. The germline CDR1 and CDR2 sequences are SGHRS and YFSETQ. Trimming cost V 2 bases and J 2 bases; bases outside gene matches: 0. The CDR3 contains 14 residues. The CDR3 DNA sequence: TGCGCCAGCAGCTTACAGGGGGCTGGAAACACCATATATTTT. Translating it yields CASSLQGAGNTIYF.

This rearrangement joins TRBV5-1 to TRBJ2-5; 8 bases align to TRBD2. This CDR3 comprises 14 residues. Losses at the gene ends were 3 bases for V and 5 bases for J; bases not matched to a gene: 6. Germline CDR1 is SGHRS and CDR2 is YFSETQ. The DNA of the CDR3 is TGCGCCAGCAGCTATCGGACTAGCTTCGAGACCCAGTACTTC. Amino acids: CASSYRTSFETQYF.

The chain links TRBV24-1 to TRBJ2-1, with TRBD1 matching over 8 bases. The CDR3 covers 16 residues. Trimming cost V 3 bases and J 2 bases; bases outside gene matches: 5. Per the germline V gene, CDR1 is KGHDR and CDR2 is SFDVKD. CDR3 region: CATSDTTGVTYNEQFF. CDR3 nucleotides: TGTGCCACCAGTGATACGACAGGGGTGACCTACAATGAGCAGTTCTTC.

The chain couples TRBV6-1 to TRBJ2-3, with 9 bases matching TRBD1. The CDR3 length is 16 residues. CDR1 is MNHNS and CDR2 is SASEGT in the germline V gene. V shed 0 bases, J shed 3 bases, and the junction held 4 bases outside the gene matches. CDR3 region: CASSEARDRVTDTQYF. The CDR3, as DNA: TGTGCCAGCAGTGAAGCGCGGGACAGGGTGACAGATACGCAGTATTTT.

V is TRBV5-5 and J is TRBJ2-3; 10 nucleotides match TRBD2. The CDR3 runs 15 residues. The trim removed 2 bases at V and 6 bases at J, leaving 6 bases unmatched. Germline-derived CDR1 and CDR2 are SGHKS and YYEKEE (reference sequence). The CDR3 region has the DNA TGTGCCAGCAGCTTTTTAAGCGGGAGGGCGGATACGCAGTATTTT. It codes for CASSFLSGRADTQYF.

This chain connects TRBV21-1 to TRBJ2-1; the listed D gene, TRBD1, was not tested against the DNA. TRBV21-1 is termed a pseudogene. This CDR3 comprises 10 residues. The CDR3 here is CASRTGEQFF. CDR3 nucleotide sequence: TGTGCCAGTAGGACAGGTGAGCAGTTCTTC.

The chain employs TRBV11-3 and TRBJ2-3; 7 bases align to TRBD2. CDR1 is SGHNT and CDR2 is YENEEA in the germline V gene. V lost 6 bases and J lost 3; bases outside the gene matches: 15. CDR3 length equals 17 residues. CDR3 amino acids: CASRVGRGGSWTDTQYF. The CDR3 nucleotides read TGTGCCAGCAGGGTGGGCCGAGGCGGGAGTTGGACAGATACGCAGTATTTT. The entire variable domain, with the rest obtained from reference TRBV11-3 and TRBJ2-3, is as follows: EAGVVQSPRYKIIEKKQPVAFWCNPISGHNTLYWYLQNLGQGPELLIRYENEEAVDDSQLPKDRFSAERLKGVDSTLKIQPAELGDSAVYLCASRVGRGGSWTDTQYFGPGTRLTVL.